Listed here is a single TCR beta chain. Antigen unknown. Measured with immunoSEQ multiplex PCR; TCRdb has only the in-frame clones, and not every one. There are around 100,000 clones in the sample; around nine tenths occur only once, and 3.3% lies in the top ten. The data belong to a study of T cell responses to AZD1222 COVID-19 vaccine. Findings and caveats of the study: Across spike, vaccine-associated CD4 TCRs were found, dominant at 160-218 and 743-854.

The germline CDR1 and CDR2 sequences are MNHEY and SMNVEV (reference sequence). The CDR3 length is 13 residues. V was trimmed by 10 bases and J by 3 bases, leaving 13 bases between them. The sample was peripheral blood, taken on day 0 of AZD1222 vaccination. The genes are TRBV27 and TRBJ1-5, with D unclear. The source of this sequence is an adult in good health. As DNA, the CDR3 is TGTGCCACCCGAGCAGGCTTCAATCAGCCCCAGCATTTT. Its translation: CATRAGFNQPQHF.